Listed below are T cell receptor beta chains from one sample, sequenced in a study of blood T cell repertoires in COVID-19. Generated by immunoSEQ multiplex PCR, the TCRdb table keeps only in-frame clones and is missing some. The data contain 200,000 to 250,000 clones, roughly 80% of them seen just once; the ten biggest clones take up around 6.8%. Sample: peripheral blood. These receptors were taken from a woman aged 45-65 years with acute or convalescent COVID-19. CDR3s include the opening cysteine and the closing phenylalanine or tryptophan. The order of the fields is clone size, J gene, D gene, V gene, CDR3 DNA, CDR3 protein. The D gene is left open where the match is weak. Rows give clone size only sometimes, using once, few, many, or a class for an expanded clone.

size: few; J: TRBJ2-5; D: .; V: TRBV7-2; DNA: TGTGCCAGCAGCTTCGTCGGGAGCGGCTTAGAGACCCAGTACTTC; CDR3: CASSFVGSGLETQYF
size: .; J: TRBJ1-1; D: TRBD1; V: TRBV30; DNA: TGTGCCTGGAGTGTCCAGGGGGACACTGAAGCTTTCTTT; CDR3: CAWSVQGDTEAFF
size: .; J: TRBJ2-7; D: .; V: TRBV11-1; DNA: TGTGCCAGCAGCTTAGCGCCCCGGGGGGCTTCCTACGAGCAGTACTTC; CDR3: CASSLAPRGASYEQYF
size: few; J: TRBJ2-2; D: TRBD1; V: TRBV5-1; DNA: TGCGCCAGCACCCCTGGGGACAGGGAACGCACCGGGGAGCTGTTTTTT; CDR3: CASTPGDRERTGELFF
size: .; J: TRBJ1-1; D: .; V: TRBV29-1; DNA: TGCAGCGTTCAGCAGGGGCCGACGAACACTGAAGCTTTCTTT; CDR3: CSVQQGPTNTEAFF
size: .; J: TRBJ1-2; D: TRBD1; V: TRBV28; DNA: TGTGCCAGCAGTGGACAGGGGGCGGCTCGCTATGGCTACACCTTC; CDR3: CASSGQGAARYGYTF
size: .; J: TRBJ2-5; D: TRBD1; V: TRBV5-1; DNA: TGCGCCAGCAGCGAAGGACAGGGAAGAAGTCGCGAGACCCAGTACTTC; CDR3: CASSEGQGRSRETQYF
size: .; J: TRBJ1-2; D: .; V: TRBV3-1/TRBV3-2; DNA: TGTGCCAGCAGCCTTGACTACGGACAGCAAGGCTACACCTTC; CDR3: CASSLDYGQQGYTF
size: .; J: TRBJ2-2; D: .; V: TRBV28; DNA: TGTGCCAGCAGCCCCCGGCCAGGGGCTGGGGCCGGGGAGCTGTTTTTT; CDR3: CASSPRPGAGAGELFF
size: .; J: TRBJ1-2; D: TRBD1; V: TRBV5-4; DNA: TGTGCCAGCAGCGCCATGACAGGGTCGGACTATGGCTACACCTTC; CDR3: CASSAMTGSDYGYTF
size: .; J: TRBJ2-2; D: .; V: TRBV18; DNA: TGTGCCAGCTCACTAGCCGGCACCGGGGAGCTGTTTTTT; CDR3: CASSLAGTGELFF
size: .; J: TRBJ2-1; D: .; V: TRBV6-6; DNA: TGTGCCAGCAGTTACTTAGACCCGGGGGAAACCAATGAGCAGTTCTTC; CDR3: CASSYLDPGETNEQFF
size: .; J: TRBJ2-1; D: .; V: TRBV10-3; DNA: TGTGCCATCAGTGAGCAGGGCTCCAGCAATGAGCAGTTCTTC; CDR3: CAISEQGSSNEQFF
size: .; J: TRBJ2-2; D: TRBD2; V: TRBV7-2; DNA: TGTGCCAGCAGGCAACTAGCGCCGACCGGGGAGCTGTTTTTT; CDR3: CASRQLAPTGELFF
size: once; J: TRBJ2-2; D: TRBD2; V: TRBV5-1; DNA: TGCGCCAGCAGCCCCCTACTAGCGGGGGGGCTCGTCGGGGAGCTGTTTTTT; CDR3: CASSPLLAGGLVGELFF
size: .; J: TRBJ2-1; D: .; V: TRBV11-2; DNA: TGTGCCAGCAGCCCCGTGAATGAGCAGTTCTTC; CDR3: CASSPVNEQFF
size: .; J: TRBJ1-6; D: .; V: TRBV2; DNA: TGTGCCAGCAAGACTCCTACAGGGACGAATTCACCCCTCCACTTT; CDR3: CASKTPTGTNSPLHF
size: .; J: TRBJ1-3; D: .; V: TRBV3-1/TRBV3-2; DNA: TGTGCCAGCAGCCCACGGGGCTCTGGAAACACCATATATTTT; CDR3: CASSPRGSGNTIYF
size: .; J: TRBJ1-1; D: .; V: TRBV2; DNA: TGTGCCAGCAGGTGGGACACAGGTTATAACACTGAAGCTTTCTTT; CDR3: CASRWDTGYNTEAFF
size: .; J: TRBJ1-1; D: TRBD1; V: TRBV5-1; DNA: TGCGCCAGCAGCTCACAGGGGGCGCACACTGAAGCTTTCTTT; CDR3: CASSSQGAHTEAFF
size: many; J: TRBJ1-2; D: .; V: TRBV6-2/TRBV6-3; DNA: TGTGCCAGCAGTTACTCGACAACGGCCGGCTACACCTTC; CDR3: CASSYSTTAGYTF
size: .; J: TRBJ2-1; D: .; V: TRBV28; DNA: TGTGCCAGCAGTCCCTTCCCTAGGGGCAATGAGCAGTTCTTC; CDR3: CASSPFPRGNEQFF
size: few; J: TRBJ2-1; D: .; V: TRBV4-1; DNA: TGCGCCAGCAGCCAAGATCAGGGCTACAATGAGCAGTTCTTC; CDR3: CASSQDQGYNEQFF
size: .; J: TRBJ1-2; D: .; V: TRBV6-5; DNA: TGTGCCAGCAGCGCAGAGACAGCTAACTATGGCTACACCTTC; CDR3: CASSAETANYGYTF
size: .; J: TRBJ1-5; D: .; V: TRBV28; DNA: TGTGCCACCGGAGCGGGCGCGGGGCAGCCCCAGCATTTT; CDR3: CATGAGAGQPQHF
size: .; J: TRBJ2-3; D: .; V: TRBV18; DNA: TGTGCCAGCTCACCTGGCGGGAGCACAGATACGCAGTATTTT; CDR3: CASSPGGSTDTQYF
size: .; J: TRBJ2-3; D: .; V: TRBV25-1; DNA: TGTGCCAGCGTTAGGGACAATTCAGATACGCAGTATTTT; CDR3: CASVRDNSDTQYF
size: .; J: TRBJ1-2; D: .; V: TRBV7-8; DNA: TGTGCCAGCAGCTTAGACTTTGGGCCCGGGATGGACTATGGCTACACCTTC; CDR3: CASSLDFGPGMDYGYTF
size: .; J: TRBJ1-3; D: .; V: TRBV15; DNA: TGTGCCACCAGCAGAGGACAGAGCTCTGGAAACACCATATATTTT; CDR3: CATSRGQSSGNTIYF
size: .; J: TRBJ2-2; D: .; V: TRBV11-2; DNA: TGTGCCAGCAGCTTAGCTAGCACCGGGGAGCTGTTTTTT; CDR3: CASSLASTGELFF
size: .; J: TRBJ2-6; D: TRBD2; V: TRBV11-2; DNA: TGTGCCAGCAGCTGGTTAACCGGGAGGAGGGCTGGGGCCAACGTCCTGACTTTC; CDR3: CASSWLTGRRAGANVLTF
size: .; J: TRBJ2-4; D: TRBD2; V: TRBV28; DNA: TGTGCCAGCAGTTTCCCAAGCGGGAGGGTGGCCAAAAACATTCAGTACTTC; CDR3: CASSFPSGRVAKNIQYF
size: .; J: TRBJ2-4; D: TRBD2; V: TRBV3-1/TRBV3-2; DNA: TGTGCCAGCAGCCCGGGGGGGGTAGCCAAAAACATTCAGTACTTC; CDR3: CASSPGGVAKNIQYF
size: .; J: TRBJ1-1; D: TRBD1; V: TRBV7-6; DNA: TGTGCCAGCAGCCTGGGACAGGGGGCCTTAGAAAGCACTGAAGCTTTCTTT; CDR3: CASSLGQGALESTEAFF
size: .; J: TRBJ1-6; D: .; V: TRBV6-5; DNA: TGTGCCACCCGCCGCGGGGAGGATTCACCCCTCCACTTT; CDR3: CATRRGEDSPLHF
size: many; J: TRBJ2-7; D: .; V: TRBV5-1; DNA: TGCGCCAGCAGAGAGAATACCTACGAGCAGTACTTC; CDR3: CASRENTYEQYF
size: .; J: TRBJ1-2; D: TRBD1; V: TRBV6-5; DNA: TGTGCCAGCAGTTACTCAGGGGGCGCAGCCTATGGCTACACCTTC; CDR3: CASSYSGGAAYGYTF